The present T cell receptor beta chain was sequenced within a study of blood T cell repertoires in COVID-19 (dated by TCRdb to the early 2020s). Study-wide context: The collaborator samples originated in the United States, Italy and Spain and spanned the acute and convalescent phases of COVID-19. The prospective study material was composed of cDNA or gDNA derived from T cells, B-cell-depleted T cells, or PBMCs. Deeply sampled blood TCRbeta repertoires from subjects exposed to, actively infected with, or recovered from COVID-19 were included in the dataset. The repertoires were released in a freely available public database meant as a resource for research on the immune response to SARS-CoV-2. The samples were drawn from the first 160 participants of the ongoing ImmuneRACE study and from 1,254 subjects provided by 6 global collaborators. Nearly every sample came with metadata listing a de-identified subject ID, COVID-19 status, age in years and sex. Where available, HLA class I and class II types were taken from metadata supplied by the sample provider and were not determined by assay-based typing. Beyond this particular receptor, the publication reports: Clinical and demographic metadata were provided uncurated, with the amount varying by source and participant.

One collaborating source in Seattle enrolled patients while the patients were actively infected and followed the patients over time throughout the course of disease. Whole blood was collected in K2EDTA tubes by collaborating institutions according to the institutions' own protocols. For TCRbeta analysis, collaborators shipped samples in one of three forms: frozen whole blood, isolated PBMCs, or DNA extracted from either of those sample types. TCRbeta CDR3 regions were amplified from genomic DNA using the immunoSEQ Assay, a bias-controlled multiplex PCR. The authors' pipeline ran thus. Within the assay, amplification of reference gene primers was used to estimate how many nucleated cells each sample contained. Sequence reads were collapsed and filtered to measure the absolute abundance of every unique TCRbeta CDR3 rearrangement. Productive Simpson clonality was computed per sample as the square root of Simpson's diversity index over productive rearrangements. TCRdb obtained this table from immuneACCESS and retained in-frame rearrangements with V and J assigned. These tables miss some clones; where compared with another copy, unresolved V genes account for less than half of the shortfall, and the remainder is unexplained. V and J calls and clone size are those listed in that table; D and trimming were worked out from the DNA. The table for this sample lists some 220,000 clones; 70% to 90% of them were counted only once. About 2.5% of the sample is taken by the ten largest.

From the cysteine through the phenylalanine, the CDR3 covers 14 amino acids. Only CDR3 DNA is held: 42 bases, read in frame from base 1. Trimming accounts for 6 bases at V and 2 bases at J, while the number of junction bases matched to no gene is 7. The germline V gene sets CDR1 to MNHEY and CDR2 to SVGEGT. Of note for this clone: Its target antigen remains unknown. Base qualities are not recorded, but no much larger clone differs from it by a single base.

The sequenced material came from peripheral blood. The sequence was obtained from a woman in her seventies with COVID-19, enrolled during active disease. The chain links TRBV6-2 or TRBV6-3 with TRBJ2-7; TRBD1 fits 7 bases in the junction. The sequence in DNA is TGTGCCAGCAGCCTGACAGGGCGCGCCTACGAGCAGTACTTC. It specifies CASSLTGRAYEQYF.